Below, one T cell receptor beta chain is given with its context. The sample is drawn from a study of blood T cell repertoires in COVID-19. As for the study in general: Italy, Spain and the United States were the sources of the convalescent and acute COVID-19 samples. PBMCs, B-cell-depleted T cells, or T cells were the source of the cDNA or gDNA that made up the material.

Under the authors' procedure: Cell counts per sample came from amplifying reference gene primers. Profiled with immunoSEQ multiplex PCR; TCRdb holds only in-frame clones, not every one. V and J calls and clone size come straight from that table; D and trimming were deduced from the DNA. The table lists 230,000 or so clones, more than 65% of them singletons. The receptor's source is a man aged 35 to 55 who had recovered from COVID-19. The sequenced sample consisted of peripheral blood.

CDR3 bases: TGTGCCAGCGCAGCGGGGCCTAGCACAGATACGCAGTATTTT. It is translated as CASAAGPSTDTQYF. The rearrangement uses TRBV2 and TRBJ2-3; TRBD2 matches 7 bases. This CDR3 has 14 amino acids. J gave up 0 bases and V 8 bases, and 5 bases lay outside the gene matches. Germline CDR1 is SNHLY and CDR2 is FYNNEI.